This TCR beta chain is from a study of technical replicates of blood from four donors. Data came from immunoSEQ multiplex PCR; TCRdb stores just in-frame clones and leaves some out. Of about 70,000 clones listed, 80% to 95% are singletons. CDR3 length equals 15 residues. Germline V lookup: CDR1 SGDLS, CDR2 YYNGEE. Trimming shortened V by 0 bases and J by 1 base, and 10 bases separated the two germline ends. Sequenced: T cells isolated from PBMCs. This TCR was sampled from a human donor in good health. The chain couples TRBV9 to TRBJ2-5; D perhaps matches TRBD2 (6 bases). The CDR3 loop reads CASSVAAGPQETQYF. DNA for the CDR3: TGTGCCAGCAGCGTAGCAGCGGGCCCCCAAGAGACCCAGTACTTC. The full variable domain, in which reference TRBV9 and TRBJ2-5 provide the parts outside the CDR3, is DSGVTQTPKHLITATGQRVTLRCSPRSGDLSVYWYQQSLDQGLQFLIQYYNGEERAKGNILERFSAQQFPDLHSELNLSSLELGDSALYFCASSVAAGPQETQYFGPGTRLLVL.